The 30 T cell receptor beta chains listed next were all sequenced from one sample in a study of T cells in Graves' hyperthyroidism and ophthalmopathy. From RNA transcripts, TCR beta CDR3 regions were amplified. TCR CDR3 regions were first amplified by RT-PCR with HTBI primers. A single record per CDR3 protein comes from TCRdb applying MiXCR to the multiplex PCR reads. The sample contains roughly 250,000 distinct CDR3 sequences, approximately 16% of which appear only once. The material sequenced was blood. These receptors all stem from a woman aged 18 to 35 with Graves' ophthalmopathy.

Of note for this clonotype: An end of the junction differs from the germline gene, which may be a read error. The chain employs TRBV28 and TRBJ1-5; 10 bases fit TRBD1. The CDR3 has 17 amino acids. Germline-derived CDR1 and CDR2 are MDHEN and SYDVKM. The CDR3 spells CAGSSLGTGAFNQPQHF. CDR3 coding DNA: TGTGCCGGCAGTTCTCTCGGGACAGGGGCATTCAATCAGCCCCAGCATTTT. Variable domain in full (rest from reference TRBV28 and TRBJ1-5): DVKVTQSSRYLVKRTGEKVFLECVQDMDHENMFWYRQDPGLGLRLIYFSYDVKMKEKGDIPEGYSVSREKKERFSLILESASTNQTSMYLCAGSSLGTGAFNQPQHFGDGTRLSIL.

This clonotype was recorded at least ten times. The V gene is TRBV12-3 or TRBV12-4, the J gene TRBJ1-1; 7 nucleotides align to TRBD1. J was trimmed by 2 bases and V by 3 bases; bases with no gene match: 9. This CDR3 is 16 amino acids long. CDR3 region: CASSFVLGGGNTEAFF. Here the CDR3 DNA reads TGTGCCAGCAGTTTCGTCCTGGGAGGGGGCAACACTGAAGCTTTCTTT.

This clonotype was counted at least ten times. The chain carries TRBV11-2 and TRBJ2-1, with a possible D match to TRBD2 (5 bases). The V gene lost 1 base and the J gene lost 0 bases, with 13 bases spanning the gap. Germline values: CDR1 SGHAT, CDR2 FQNNGV. This CDR3 region has 17 residues. CDR3 nucleotides: TGTGCCAGCAGCTTAGTCTACGGGAAGAGCTCCTACAATGAGCAGTTCTTC. Translation: CASSLVYGKSSYNEQFF.

At least ten counts were recorded for this clonotype. The chain carries TRBV6-5 and TRBJ2-3, with no clear D. Trimming pared 0 bases from V and 1 base from J, leaving 8 bases between. Per germline, CDR1 MNHEY and CDR2 SVGAGI. This CDR3 has 15 amino acids. As DNA, the CDR3 is TGTGCCAGCAGTTACTCGGTACCCCGCACAGATACGCAGTATTTT. This codes for CASSYSVPRTDTQYF.

This chain connects TRBV28 to TRBJ2-7; 7 bases fit TRBD2. The CDR3 is 14 residues long. With V trimmed by 2 bases and J by 3 bases, 4 bases remained unmatched. The germline gives CDR1 MDHEN, CDR2 SYDVKM. The CDR3 here is CASSLGGGNYEQYF. Written as DNA, the CDR3 is TGTGCCAGCAGTTTAGGGGGAGGGAACTACGAGCAGTACTTC.

The chain joins TRBV5-1 to TRBJ2-5; 9 bases fit TRBD2. V trimming: 4 bases; J trimming: 5 bases; junction bases outside the gene matches: 6. Germline values: CDR1 SGHRS, CDR2 YFSETQ. The CDR3 has 14 amino acids. CDR3 nucleotides: TGCGCCAGCAGCCCCAACGCGGGGGGGGAGACCCAGTACTTC. It encodes CASSPNAGGETQYF.

This clonotype occurred many times. This rearrangement joins TRBV6-2 or TRBV6-3 to TRBJ2-7; D is perhaps TRBD1 (6 bases). The CDR3 runs 16 residues. Germline CDR1 reads MNHEY; CDR2 reads SVGEGT. Trimming pared 2 bases from V and 5 bases from J, leaving 19 bases between. CDR3 sequence (DNA): TGTGCCAGCAGTTACCCTACGAGACAGGCGAACGACGAGCAGTACTTC. Translated: CASSYPTRQANDEQYF.

The chain links TRBV29-1 to TRBJ2-7; 11 bases are shared with TRBD2. Germline V gene data show CDR1 as SQVTM and CDR2 as ANQGSEA. The CDR3 loop spans 16 amino acids. Trimming removed 6 bases from V and 2 bases from J; junction bases left unmatched: 12. CDR3 loop: CSVCLIGTSGPYEQYF. DNA for the CDR3: TGCAGCGTCTGTTTGATCGGGACTAGCGGTCCCTACGAGCAGTACTTC.

This clonotype has at least ten counts. The chain uses TRBV7-9 and TRBJ2-1; TRBD1 matches 7 bases. Trimming at V came to 5 bases and at J to 3 bases, leaving 7 bases not matched to a gene. Per germline, CDR1 SEHNR and CDR2 FQNEAQ (reference sequence). The CDR3 loop spans 15 amino acids. CDR3 bases: TGTGCCAGCAGCCCTTTGGGACAGTTCTACAATGAGCAGTTCTTC. Translating it yields CASSPLGQFYNEQFF.

This clonotype has just a few counts. This may be a read error: a much more frequent sequence differs by one nucleotide. The V call is TRBV29-1, the J call TRBJ2-1, with D unresolved. The CDR3 loop spans 13 amino acids. Germline values: CDR1 SQVTM, CDR2 ANQGSEA. The CDR3 DNA follows: TGCAGCGCCGAGAGTGTACGGTACAGTGAGCAGTTCTTC. Amino acid sequence: CSAESVRYSEQFF.

This clonotype was recorded at least ten times. The chain recombines TRBV10-1 with TRBJ2-7; D is uncertain. The CDR3 runs 13 residues. In germline, CDR1 is WNHNN, CDR2 SYGVQD (reference sequence). Trimming removed 0 bases from V and 4 bases from J, with 7 bases in between. The CDR3 protein is CASSESGAYEQYF. The CDR3, as DNA: TGCGCCAGCAGTGAGTCCGGAGCTTACGAGCAGTACTTC.

The J gene is TRBJ2-5, the V gene TRBV7-6, with D possibly called TRBD1 or TRBD2 (6 bases each). CDR1 SGHVS and CDR2 FNYEAQ come from the germline V gene. V dropped 1 base and J dropped 4 bases, with 16 bases sitting between them. The CDR3 runs 16 residues. The CDR3 DNA reads as TGTGCCAGCAGCTTAGTGGCCGTAGGGGGGCGAGAGACCCAGTACTTC. Protein product: CASSLVAVGGRETQYF.

There are a few counts of this clonotype. It may be a read error: a sequence one base away is much more abundant. This chain joins TRBV4-2 and TRBJ2-7; D is unresolved. Germline V gives CDR1 LGHNA, CDR2 YNFKEQ. The CDR3 has 14 amino acids. The CDR3: CASGQGSTTYEQYF. The CDR3 bases are TGTGCCAGCGGCCAAGGTAGCACCACCTACGAGCAGTACTTC.

This chain links TRBV4-1 with TRBJ2-7; perhaps TRBD1 as D (6 bases). Germline V gives CDR1 MGHRA, CDR2 YSYEKL. V gave up 3 bases and J gave up 4 bases, with 10 bases separating them. The CDR3 sequence is 13 residues long. The CDR3 here is CASSQRQDYEQYF. The CDR3 DNA is TGCGCCAGCAGCCAGCGACAGGATTACGAGCAGTACTTC.

V is TRBV29-1 and J is TRBJ1-1, with TRBD1 as a possible D gene (6 bases). The CDR3 spans 14 residues. Trimming removed 5 bases from V and 4 bases from J, with 17 bases in between. Germline-derived CDR1 and CDR2 are SQVTM and ANQGSEA. CDR3 region: CSVRRGGGGTEAFF. The CDR3 nucleotides read TGCAGCGTTAGGAGAGGCGGGGGCGGCACTGAAGCTTTCTTT.

This clonotype appeared many times. J is TRBJ2-7 and V is TRBV9; 14 bases agree with TRBD2. Germline V CDR1 and CDR2: SGDLS, YYNGEE. This CDR3 is 16 amino acids long. V was pared by 3 bases and J by 3 bases, with 5 bases of the junction left unmatched. The CDR3 DNA reads as TGTGCCAGCAGCGCCGGGACTAGCGGGAGTAACTACGAGCAGTACTTC. It translates to CASSAGTSGSNYEQYF.

This clonotype was recorded at least ten times. The rearrangement links TRBV29-1 to TRBJ1-1, with D possibly TRBD1 on 5 matching bases. Trimming shortened V by 5 bases and J by 0 bases, and 10 bases separated the two germline ends. Germline lookup yields CDR1 SQVTM and CDR2 ANQGSEA. The CDR3 runs 13 residues. The CDR3 is CSVPGTLNTEAFF. The CDR3 DNA reads TGCAGCGTTCCCGGGACTTTGAACACTGAAGCTTTCTTT.

This clonotype appeared many times. The gene calls are TRBV12-3 or TRBV12-4 and TRBJ1-5; D is perhaps TRBD1 (6 bases). This CDR3 has 13 amino acids. The V end lost 7 bases, the J end lost 5 bases, and 12 bases lay between the germline ends. CDR3 in DNA: TGTGCCAGCAACTTAGGGGGGGATCAGCCCCAGCATTTT. Amino acid sequence: CASNLGGDQPQHF.

V is TRBV7-8 and J is TRBJ2-3, with 15 bases aligning to TRBD2. This CDR3 comprises 16 residues. Germline CDR1 and CDR2: SGHVS and FQNEAQ. J gave up 5 bases and V 5 bases, and 5 bases lay outside the gene matches. CDR3 in amino acids: CASSPGTSGGQDTQYF. CDR3 DNA sequence: TGTGCCAGCAGCCCCGGGACTAGCGGGGGGCAAGATACGCAGTATTTT.

The genes are TRBV6-5 and TRBJ2-3, with D tentatively TRBD2 (6 bases). There are 14 residues in the CDR3. Germline V CDR1 and CDR2: MNHEY, SVGAGI. V gave up 2 bases and J gave up 6 bases, with 12 bases separating them. The CDR3 DNA is TGTGCCAGCAGTTACCGTGTAGGGACTGATACGCAGTATTTT. Its translation: CASSYRVGTDTQYF.

This clonotype was detected many times. The chain recombines TRBV6-2 or TRBV6-3 with TRBJ2-2, with 8 bases that match TRBD2. J lost 8 bases, V lost 4 bases, and 12 bases had no gene match. Germline loops: CDR1 MNHEY, CDR2 SVGEGT. The CDR3 runs 16 residues. The CDR3 DNA is TGTGCCAGCAGTTGGGCCAGCGGGAGCCCCCCGGGGGAGCTGTTTTTT. Residues: CASSWASGSPPGELFF.

This clonotype was counted ten times or more. The chain recombines TRBV7-2 with TRBJ1-2; 11 nucleotides line up with TRBD1. Unmatched junction bases numbered 9, after V lost 5 bases and J lost 7 bases. CDR1 SGHTA and CDR2 FQGNSA come from the germline V gene. This CDR3 is 15 amino acids long. The CDR3: CASSPGTGGGGGYTF. In nucleotides, the CDR3 is TGTGCCAGCAGCCCCGGGACAGGGGGAGGTGGTGGCTACACCTTC.

In its sample, this clonotype was seen many times. The rearrangement uses TRBV5-1 and TRBJ1-2; the D gene is possibly TRBD1 (6 bases). Germline CDR1 reads SGHRS; CDR2 reads YFSETQ. The CDR3 contains 15 residues. The V end was cut by 2 bases, the J end by 4 bases, with 15 bases between. CDR3 bases: TGCGCCAGCAGCTTAGGGGCAGGGGTCTCCTATGGCTACACCTTC. Its protein product is CASSLGAGVSYGYTF. Full variable domain (remainder filled in from reference TRBV5-1 and TRBJ1-2): KAGVTQTPRYLIKTRGQQVTLSCSPISGHRSVSWYQQTPGQGLQFLFEYFSETQRNKGNFPGRFSGRQFSNSRSEMNVSTLELGDSALYLCASSLGAGVSYGYTFGSGTRLTVV.

The table lists this clonotype with many counts. This sequence joins TRBV20-1 and TRBJ1-2; possibly TRBD1 for D (6 bases). Germline V lookup: CDR1 DFQATT, CDR2 SNEGSKA (reference sequence). Trimming removed 1 base from V and 4 bases from J, with 10 bases in between. This CDR3 has 13 residues. CDR3 bases: TGCAGTGCTAGAGCGGGGGCCCGCTATGGCTACACCTTC. Translation gives CSARAGARYGYTF.

The V gene is TRBV19, the J gene TRBJ2-1, with D perhaps TRBD2 (6 bases). This CDR3 region has 15 residues. The germline V and J ends were trimmed by 4 bases and 10 bases, with 20 bases remaining between them. CDR1 and CDR2 from the germline V gene are LNHDA and SQIVND (reference sequence). CDR3 sequence reads: CASSKPGLPVEEQFF. DNA for the CDR3: TGTGCCAGTAGTAAACCGGGACTCCCCGTTGAGGAGCAGTTCTTC.

On this clonotype: A much larger clone differs from this one at a single base, so this may be a read error. The chain uses TRBV6-2 or TRBV6-3 and TRBJ2-3; 10 bases align to TRBD2. J gave up 3 bases and V 6 bases, and 9 bases lay outside the gene matches. The CDR3 runs to 16 residues. Germline V lookup: CDR1 MNHEY, CDR2 SVGEGT. Here the CDR3 reads CASRTGLAVGTDTQYF. The CDR3 region has the DNA TGTGCCAGCAGGACTGGACTAGCGGTAGGGACAGATACGCAGTATTTT.

In its sample, this clonotype was seen a few times. The chain recombines TRBV28 with TRBJ1-6; TRBD1 matches at 8 bases. Looked up from germline, CDR1 is MDHEN and CDR2 is SYDVKM. V was pared by 8 bases and J by 5 bases, with 5 bases of the junction left unmatched. This CDR3 is 14 amino acids long. The CDR3, as DNA: TGTGCCAGCGTTGGGACAGGTCATAATTCACCCCTCCACTTT. This gives the protein CASVGTGHNSPLHF.

The chain has TRBV20-1 and TRBJ1-6; D might be TRBD1 (6 bases). V was pared by 3 bases and J by 5 bases, with 17 bases between. Per the germline V gene, CDR1 is DFQATT and CDR2 is SNEGSKA (reference sequence). The CDR3 covers 16 residues. As DNA, the CDR3 is TGCAGTGCTAGGAACAGGGCTGGGTTGGATAATTCACCCCTCCACTTT. Translating gives CSARNRAGLDNSPLHF.

This clonotype was seen at least ten times. The chain combines TRBV7-3 with TRBJ2-1; 13 bases fit TRBD2. V was clipped by 0 bases and J by 5 bases; unmatched bases: 1. The CDR3 runs to 16 residues. CDR1 SGHTA and CDR2 FQGTGA come from the germline V gene. The CDR3 sequence: CASSLTGTSGNNEQFF. The CDR3 nucleotides read TGTGCCAGCAGCTTAACCGGGACTAGCGGGAACAATGAGCAGTTCTTC.

At least ten counts were recorded for this clonotype. The chain combines TRBV24-1 with TRBJ2-1; 9 nucleotides line up with TRBD2. This CDR3 contains 16 residues. Germline V gives CDR1 KGHDR, CDR2 SFDVKD. J lost 7 bases, V lost 1 base, and 7 bases had no gene match. CDR3 in DNA: TGTGCCACCAGTGATTTTCGGCGGGGGGGCGGAAATGAGCAGTTCTTC. Amino acid sequence: CATSDFRRGGGNEQFF.